Presented here are 25 T cell receptor beta chains from one specimen sequenced in a study of blood T cell repertoires in COVID-19. TCRdb keeps only in-frame clones here, not all; method: immunoSEQ multiplex PCR. This sample yields roughly 370,000 clones, of which approximately 87% are seen a single time; roughly 10% belongs to the top ten. Material: PBMCs or T cells enriched from blood (not recorded which). These receptors originate from a woman aged 45-65 years who had recovered from COVID-19.

This clone came up a few times. The chain couples TRBV7-9 to TRBJ1-1, with TRBD1 as a possible D gene (6 bases). CDR3 length equals 16 residues. CDR1 and CDR2 from the germline V gene are SEHNR and FQNEAQ (reference sequence). Trimming removed 5 bases from V and 0 bases from J, with 16 bases in between. The CDR3 sequence is CASSLDDRFMNTEAFF. In DNA, the CDR3 is TGTGCCAGCAGCCTCGATGACAGGTTCATGAACACTGAAGCTTTCTTT.

This chain links TRBV5-1 with TRBJ2-7; TRBD1 matches at 7 bases. Trimming removed 4 bases from V and 13 bases from J; junction bases left unmatched: 11. The CDR3 spans 12 residues. Looked up from germline, CDR1 is SGHRS and CDR2 is YFSETQ. CDR3 sequence: CASSGTKDRPYF. The CDR3 DNA reads as TGCGCCAGCAGCGGAACCAAGGACAGGCCCTACTTC.

This chain uses TRBV4-3 with TRBJ1-2; no definite D call. CDR3 length: 15 residues. The V and J ends lost 0 bases and 5 bases respectively, with 13 bases between them. Germline-derived CDR1 and CDR2 are LGHNA and YSLEER. CDR3 region: CASSQDVGRFYGYTF. DNA of the CDR3: TGCGCCAGCAGCCAAGATGTGGGCCGGTTTTATGGCTACACCTTC.

This clone showed up just a few times. The chain couples TRBV23-1 to TRBJ2-7; D uncertain. TRBV23-1 is identified as an open reading frame with a role that is uncertain. This CDR3 region has 12 residues. The V gene lost 4 bases and the J gene lost 9 bases, with 13 bases spanning the gap. The DNA for the CDR3 is TGCGCCAGCAGTCCGGGTCAGACGTTGCAGTACTTC. Translated: CASSPGQTLQYF.

This clone came up a few times. The chain couples TRBV11-2 to TRBJ1-2; TRBD1 might be the D (6 bases). There are 14 residues in the CDR3. With 5 bases removed from V and 4 bases from J, the gap between germline ends came to 14 bases. Germline lookup yields CDR1 SGHAT and CDR2 FQNNGV. DNA for the CDR3: TGTGCCAGCAGCCCCCACAGGGACCTCTATGGCTACACCTTC. It encodes CASSPHRDLYGYTF.

V gene TRBV4-3 combines with J gene TRBJ2-7; 8 nucleotides line up with TRBD2. This CDR3 has 15 residues. Trimming took 4 bases from V and 2 from J; bases not matched to a gene: 7. The germline V gene has CDR1 LGHNA and CDR2 YSLEER. Here the CDR3 DNA reads TGCGCCAGCAGCCCCTATAGCGGGGCGCCCTACGAGCAGTACTTC. Residues: CASSPYSGAPYEQYF.

The chain combines TRBV10-3 with TRBJ1-3; no definite D call. This CDR3 has 14 amino acids. V shed 3 bases and J shed 0 bases, with 6 bases lying between them. Germline values: CDR1 ENHRY, CDR2 SYGVKD. CDR3 in amino acids: CAISDLGSGNTIYF. CDR3 nucleotides: TGTGCCATCAGTGATCTAGGCTCTGGAAACACCATATATTTT.

The gene calls are TRBV2 and TRBJ1-5; D not certain. The CDR3 extends over 13 amino acids. Trimming shortened V by 8 bases and J by 0 bases, and 8 bases separated the two germline ends. The V gene's germline CDR1 is SNHLY and CDR2 FYNNEI. The CDR3 is CASRVFSNQPQHF. CDR3 coding DNA: TGTGCCAGCCGGGTTTTTAGCAATCAGCCCCAGCATTTT. Full variable domain (outside the CDR3, taken from reference TRBV2 and TRBJ1-5): EPEVTQTPSHQVTQMGQEVILRCVPISNHLYFYWYRQILGQKVEFLVSFYNNEISEKSEIFDDQFSVERPDGSNFTLKIRSTKLEDSAMYFCASRVFSNQPQHFGDGTRLSIL.

The CDR3 sequence is CASSLWGGEDEKLFF. CDR3 nucleotide sequence: TGTGCCAGCAGTTTATGGGGAGGGGAAGATGAAAAACTGTTTTTT. The chain employs TRBV28 and TRBJ1-4; a weak D match, TRBD1 (5 bases). This CDR3 is 15 amino acids long. Trimming shortened V by 0 bases and J by 6 bases, and 11 bases separated the two germline ends. The V gene's germline CDR1 is MDHEN and CDR2 SYDVKM.

The gene calls are TRBV19 and TRBJ2-1; 7 nucleotides line up with TRBD1. Germline CDR1 is LNHDA and CDR2 is SQIVND (reference sequence). The CDR3 is 15 amino acids. The V and J ends lost 3 bases and 0 bases, in that order; junction bases with no gene match: 2. This chain's CDR3 is CASSIRDSSYNEQFF. CDR3 nucleotides: TGTGCCAGTAGTATCCGGGACAGCTCCTACAATGAGCAGTTCTTC. The full variable domain, in which reference TRBV19 and TRBJ2-1 provide the parts outside the CDR3, is DGGITQSPKYLFRKEGQNVTLSCEQNLNHDAMYWYRQDPGQGLRLIYYSQIVNDFQKGDIAEGYSVSREKKESFPLTVTSAQKNPTAFYLCASSIRDSSYNEQFFGPGTRLTVL.

The chain is built from TRBV7-9 and TRBJ1-2; possible D gene TRBD1, 6 bases. The CDR3 has 14 amino acids. The ends were cut back, 5 bases at V and 2 bases at J, with 12 bases in the middle. Germline assignment: CDR1 SEHNR and CDR2 FQNEAQ (reference sequence). The CDR3 region is CASSPFQGNYGYTF. CDR3 coding DNA: TGTGCCAGCAGCCCGTTTCAGGGGAACTATGGCTACACCTTC.

The chain combines TRBV5-1 with TRBJ1-1; D remains unclear. Germline CDR1 SGHRS, CDR2 YFSETQ. The CDR3 runs to 13 residues. The germline V and J ends were trimmed by 3 bases and 3 bases, with 9 bases remaining between them. The CDR3 DNA reads TGCGCCAGCAGCTCCGGGGTTCACACTGAAGCTTTCTTT. Encoded protein: CASSSGVHTEAFF.

This clone appeared a single time. V is TRBV2 and J is TRBJ2-2; TRBD1 matches at 7 bases. This CDR3 spans 15 amino acids. CDR1 is SNHLY and CDR2 is FYNNEI in the germline V gene. V was pared by 4 bases and J by 2 bases, with 4 bases of the junction left unmatched. CDR3 region: CASSGRDRNTGELFF. The CDR3 DNA reads as TGTGCCAGCAGTGGCCGGGACAGAAACACCGGGGAGCTGTTTTTT.

This chain uses TRBV9 with TRBJ1-2; D perhaps matches TRBD1 (5 bases). Trimming removed 3 bases at V and 5 bases at J, with 11 bases between. The CDR3 consists of 13 residues. CDR1 is SGDLS and CDR2 is YYNGEE in the germline V gene. The chain's CDR3 is CASSEGSGYGYTF. Here the CDR3 DNA reads TGTGCCAGCAGCGAGGGTTCAGGGTATGGCTACACCTTC.

In DNA form, the CDR3 reads TGCGCCAGCAGCTTGGGGACTAGCCGGGAGACCCAGTACTTC. Translation: CASSLGTSRETQYF. The genes are TRBV5-1 and TRBJ2-5; 8 bases agree with TRBD2. The CDR3 extends over 14 amino acids. V shed 0 bases, J shed 5 bases, and the junction held 3 bases outside the gene matches. Germline loops: CDR1 SGHRS, CDR2 YFSETQ.

This rearrangement joins TRBV10-3 to TRBJ1-1, with unresolved D. V dropped 4 bases and J dropped 4 bases, with 10 bases sitting between them. The CDR3 extends over 13 amino acids. Germline V gene data show CDR1 as ENHRY and CDR2 as SYGVKD. The CDR3 loop reads CAISGIEGTEAFF. For the CDR3, the DNA is TGTGCCATCAGTGGCATAGAGGGCACTGAAGCTTTCTTT.

The gene calls are TRBV7-9 and TRBJ2-5, with a tentative D call TRBD2 (6 bases). Trimming took off 2 bases at V and 4 bases at J, with 20 bases between the two ends. The CDR3 totals 17 residues. The germline gives CDR1 SEHNR, CDR2 FQNEAQ (reference sequence). CDR3 sequence: CASSLLFQGGRRETQYF. CDR3 nucleotides: TGTGCCAGCAGCTTACTCTTCCAGGGAGGACGGCGAGAGACCCAGTACTTC.

This chain uses TRBV4-2 with TRBJ1-3, with D perhaps matching TRBD1 (5 bases). The CDR3 covers 13 residues. Per germline, CDR1 LGHNA and CDR2 YNFKEQ. V was trimmed by 2 bases and J by 4 bases, leaving 6 bases between them. Written as DNA, the CDR3 is TGTGCCAGCAGCCAAAACAGGGGAAACACCATATATTTT. Translated: CASSQNRGNTIYF.

The V gene is TRBV6-1, the J gene TRBJ1-2; D may be TRBD1 (5 bases). There are 16 residues in the CDR3. Per germline, CDR1 MNHNS and CDR2 SASEGT. Trimming took 0 bases from V and 5 from J, leaving 16 bases between them. CDR3 nucleotide sequence: TGTGCCAGCAGTGAAGCGGTCCGGGGGGTAGGGTATGGCTACACCTTC. Encoded protein: CASSEAVRGVGYGYTF.

On this clone: The sample has other DNA sequences that encode this CDR3 too. The chain is built from TRBV19 and TRBJ1-6; 8 positions agree with TRBD1. After removal of 4 bases from V and 10 bases from J, the junction contained 3 bases not matched to a gene. Germline values: CDR1 LNHDA, CDR2 SQIVND (reference sequence). The CDR3 runs to 13 residues. CDR3 amino acids: CASSTDRDSPLHF. The CDR3 DNA reads as TGTGCCAGTAGTACGGACAGGGACTCACCCCTCCACTTT.

V and J are TRBV2 and TRBJ1-2, with 8 bases that match TRBD1. In germline, CDR1 is SNHLY, CDR2 FYNNEI. V lost 10 bases to trimming and J lost 5 bases; unmatched junction nucleotides: 18. The CDR3 sequence is 16 residues long. CDR3 in DNA: TGTGCCACATCCGGGACAGGCGTTTCTATCAAGTATGGCTACACCTTC. Encoded protein: CATSGTGVSIKYGYTF.

This sequence joins TRBV7-9 and TRBJ1-6, with 7 positions matching TRBD1. Germline lookup yields CDR1 SEHNR and CDR2 FQNEAQ (reference sequence). Germline trimming cut 2 bases from V and 7 bases from J; bases unmatched to any gene: 5. The CDR3 contains 15 residues. The CDR3 DNA is TGTGCCAGCAGCTTATCAGGACAGGCCAATTCACCCCTCCACTTT. The encoded protein is CASSLSGQANSPLHF.

This clone was counted a single time. The rearrangement links TRBV2 to TRBJ1-5; D is uncertain. Trimming stripped 6 bases from V and 9 bases from J, with 15 bases between. CDR3 length equals 13 residues. The germline gives CDR1 SNHLY, CDR2 FYNNEI. CDR3 nucleotide sequence: TGTGCCAGCAGCGAGGTTACAAGTTGGCCCCAGCATTTT. This encodes CASSEVTSWPQHF.

This chain joins TRBV5-4 and TRBJ2-5, with D possibly TRBD1 on 5 matching bases. From germline, CDR1 is SGHNT and CDR2 YYREEE (reference sequence). Deletions cut 4 bases from V and 1 base from J, with 14 bases between. CDR3 size: 15 residues. The DNA for the CDR3 is TGTGCCAGCAGCAAGCCAGGACATCTCCAAGAGACCCAGTACTTC. This translates into CASSKPGHLQETQYF.

The CDR3 sequence is CATRDRVYEQYF. The CDR3 coding sequence is TGTGCCACCAGGGACAGGGTCTACGAGCAGTACTTC. The chain carries TRBV24-1 and TRBJ2-7, with 8 bases identical to TRBD1. The CDR3 loop spans 12 amino acids. V lost 7 bases and J lost 3; bases outside the gene matches: 1. CDR1 and CDR2 from the germline V gene are KGHDR and SFDVKD.